The rows below give T cell receptor beta chains drawn from one sample of a study of cytomegalovirus exposure and HLA in healthy donors. Produced via immunoSEQ multiplex PCR; TCRdb's table is partial and in-frame only. The table has over 75,000 clones, roughly 73% seen once. Sequencing used PBMCs. Every receptor here comes from a man aged 50-59 years in good health and CMV-seropositive. Both conserved end residues are trimmed from each CDR3. A row's size may be missing; if present it is once, few, many or a size class.

TRBJ1-4 | NA | TRBV4-2 | ASSQMGGSNEKLF
TRBJ2-5 | NA | TRBV11-3 | ASSGPGGETQY
TRBJ2-2 | NA | TRBV7-8 | ASSLEGLAVSGELF
TRBJ2-7 | NA | TRBV30 | AWRPGTGLYEQY
TRBJ2-7 | NA | TRBV12-5 | ASGPRPPILTGESYEQY
TRBJ2-1 | few | TRBV6-5 | ASSSSGGIYNEQF
TRBJ2-2 | once | TRBV4-3 | ASSQDLGGLDTGELF
TRBJ2-2 | once | TRBV18 | ASSPGTGGANTGELF
TRBJ1-2 | NA | TRBV5-6 | ASSFPGQASYGYP
TRBJ2-1 | NA | TRBV28 | ASSLRWEQF
TRBJ1-4 | NA | TRBV27 | ASSLQGANEKLF
TRBJ1-4 | NA | TRBV9 | ASSVAATVNEKLF
TRBJ2-6 | NA | TRBV4-3 | ASSQGQGPGANVLP
TRBJ2-1 | NA | TRBV5-1 | ASSPYSGAVSYNEQF
TRBJ1-2 | NA | TRBV9 | ASSVDGQGNYGYT
TRBJ1-3 | few | TRBV7-8 | ASSLGSWVSGNTIY
TRBJ1-2 | NA | TRBV30 | AWTGTGCGYT
TRBJ2-1 | once | TRBV5-4 | ASSLGGGAYNEQF
TRBJ2-7 | NA | TRBV7-2 | ASSLQRGGLYEQY
TRBJ1-1 | NA | TRBV7-9 | ASSFGQGEAF
TRBJ2-7 | NA | TRBV9 | ASSRRGTEGEQY
TRBJ2-1 | NA | TRBV9 | ASSLLPQGNEQF
TRBJ2-3 | NA | TRBV5-6 | ASSGRRAHTDTQY
TRBJ1-4 | few | TRBV6-5 | ASSRTAVTNEKLF
TRBJ2-7 | NA | TRBV4-3 | ASSHLAGGPSYEQY
TRBJ2-2 | NA | TRBV5-1 | ASSSPGGVGGMSGELF
TRBJ2-1 | NA | TRBV7-9 | ASSISGSYNEQF
TRBJ1-1 | few | TRBV6-6 | ASSSHVNTEAF
TRBJ2-5 | few | TRBV30 | AWGGIGETQY
TRBJ1-1 | NA | TRBV5-1 | ASNPGTGAEAF
TRBJ2-7 | NA | TRBV11-2 | ASSFHGFQDEQY
TRBJ2-7 | NA | TRBV18 | ASSPQGPDLSYEQY
TRBJ2-7 | few | TRBV18 | ASSPNGQARNSYEQY
TRBJ2-3 | NA | TRBV6-6 | ASSPSGDTQY
TRBJ1-5 | few | TRBV30 | AWSGGLGWNQPQH
TRBJ2-5 | NA | TRBV5-1 | ASSLSSTSGQETQY
TRBJ2-3 | once | TRBV30 | AGSGGIGNTQY
TRBJ2-1 | NA | TRBV27 | ASSLWGTGRPEQF
TRBJ2-1 | NA | TRBV7-2 | ASSPKSTAYPGNEQF
TRBJ2-5 | NA | TRBV6-5 | ASSPRSVAQETQY
TRBJ1-1 | NA | TRBV19 | ASRSQGTNTEAF
TRBJ1-1 | NA | TRBV30 | AWSARRGQANTEAF
TRBJ2-5 | NA | TRBV7-9 | ASSDSRLREKTQY
TRBJ1-5 | NA | TRBV2 | ASVGQGGQPQH
TRBJ2-7 | NA | TRBV5-1 | ASSLRSSYEQY
TRBJ2-5 | NA | TRBV4-2 | ASSQDFASGKETQY
TRBJ1-5 | NA | TRBV2 | ASSARVGPSNQPQH
TRBJ1-6 | once | TRBV9 | ASSPRLNSPLH
NA | once | TRBV7-9 | ASRKPGNGYEQY
TRBJ2-2 | NA | TRBV19 | ASTDRGPGELF
TRBJ1-2 | NA | TRBV19 | ASSENLDSHYGYP